Each of the 5 T cell receptor beta chains below was sequenced from the same sample in a study of OX40 agonist ivuxolimab in advanced cancers. Here immunoSEQ multiplex PCR was the method, and the copy in TCRdb shows in-frame clones only, minus some. The sample lists over 100,000 clones; about nine tenths were seen once. The source material was CD4+ or CD8+ T cells sorted from blood, sampled in a trial of the OX40 agonist ivuxolimab. These receptors were obtained from an adult with an advanced solid tumor such as melanoma, head and neck, liver or kidney cancer.

The chain recombines TRBV2 with TRBJ1-5; D is ambiguous. The CDR3 covers 14 residues. Trimming pared 9 bases from V and 3 bases from J, leaving 15 bases between. CDR1 is SNHLY and CDR2 is FYNNEI in the germline V gene. The CDR3 region has the DNA TGTGCCAGTAAACAGCTAAATCCCAATCAGCCCCAGCATTTT. As protein: CASKQLNPNQPQHF.

In DNA form, the CDR3 reads TGTGCCAGCAGCATCCAGGGCTACGAGCAGTACTTC. This translates into CASSIQGYEQYF. This chain uses TRBV7-9 with TRBJ2-7, with D tentatively TRBD1 (5 bases). V lost 5 bases to trimming and J lost 3 bases, with 8 bases between them. The CDR3 totals 12 residues. Germline CDR1 is SEHNR and CDR2 is FQNEAQ (reference sequence).

V is TRBV6-6 and J is TRBJ1-1, with D perhaps matching TRBD1 (6 bases). V gave up 5 bases and J gave up 3 bases, with 16 bases separating them. The CDR3 totals 15 residues. Germline V gives CDR1 MNHNY, CDR2 SVGAGI (reference sequence). CDR3 sequence: CASSPPGAGYTEAFF. CDR3 DNA sequence: TGTGCCAGCAGTCCACCAGGGGCAGGGTACACTGAAGCTTTCTTT.

The rearrangement joins TRBV19 to TRBJ1-1, with 9 bases fitting TRBD1. Trimming removed 6 bases from V and 4 bases from J; junction bases left unmatched: 6. Germline CDR1 is LNHDA and CDR2 is SQIVND (reference sequence). The CDR3 covers 14 residues. The CDR3 sequence is CASSVDRGGTEAFF. DNA of the CDR3: TGTGCCAGTAGCGTCGACAGGGGGGGCACTGAAGCTTTCTTT.

The rearrangement uses TRBV18 and TRBJ1-1, with D hard to call. This CDR3 comprises 13 residues. Trimming removed 0 bases at V and 3 bases at J, with 5 bases between. Germline-derived CDR1 and CDR2 are KGHSH and LQKENI. The CDR3 DNA reads TGTGCCAGCTCACCACCCGTCCACACTGAAGCTTTCTTT. Protein: CASSPPVHTEAFF.